The 18 T cell receptor beta chains reported below all come from one sample, sequenced in a study of T cell responses to AZD1222 COVID-19 vaccine. Here immunoSEQ multiplex PCR was the method, and the copy in TCRdb shows in-frame clones only, minus some. Here the sample spans around 91,000 clones, approximately 91% being singletons. The sample was peripheral blood, taken on day 0 of AZD1222 vaccination. The receptors shown here come from an adult in good health.

The chain employs TRBV20-1 and TRBJ1-3; 10 nucleotides line up with TRBD1. Germline lookup yields CDR1 DFQATT and CDR2 SNEGSKA (reference sequence). The ends lost 3 bases at V and 4 bases at J; junction bases unmatched: 6. The CDR3 spans 15 residues. CDR3 DNA sequence: TGCAGTGCTAGTGGTTGGGGACAGGGGGGAAACACCATATATTTT. It encodes CSASGWGQGGNTIYF.

This sequence joins TRBV7-8 and TRBJ2-3, with D unresolved. The CDR3 consists of 11 residues. The V gene's germline CDR1 is SGHVS and CDR2 FQNEAQ. Trimming shortened V by 5 bases and J by 5 bases, and 5 bases separated the two germline ends. The CDR3 sequence is CASSTRDTQYF. The CDR3 DNA is TGTGCCAGCAGCACCAGAGATACGCAGTATTTT. Looking up the rest from reference TRBV7-8 and TRBJ2-3 gives the full variable domain: GAGVSQSPRYKVAKRGQDVALRCDPISGHVSLFWYQQALGQGPEFLTYFQNEAQLDKSGLPSDRFFAERPEGSVSTLKIQRTQQEDSAVYLCASSTRDTQYFGPGTRLTVL.

J is TRBJ2-7 and V is TRBV6-1; D is unclear. This CDR3 is 13 amino acids long. V shed 3 bases and J shed 3 bases, with 9 bases lying between them. Germline CDR1 MNHNS, CDR2 SASEGT. The DNA of the CDR3 is TGTGCCAGCAGTGACAGTCTCCTCTACGAGCAGTACTTC. It translates to CASSDSLLYEQYF.

CDR3 bases: TGTGCCAGCAGCCCCGGACAGTCAGGCTCCTACGAGCAGTACTTC. Translating gives CASSPGQSGSYEQYF. The chain carries TRBV6-6 and TRBJ2-7; perhaps TRBD1 as D (6 bases). The CDR3 spans 15 residues. Trimming removed 6 bases at V and 0 bases at J, with 15 bases between. Germline V CDR1 and CDR2: MNHNY, SVGAGI (reference sequence).

The rearrangement links TRBV5-6 to TRBJ1-1; 9 bases are shared with TRBD1. V was clipped by 3 bases and J by 3 bases; unmatched bases: 3. This CDR3 region has 14 residues. The germline V gene encodes CDR1 SGHDT and CDR2 YYEEEE. The CDR3 DNA reads TGTGCCAGCAGCTCGGACAGGGGATACACTGAAGCTTTCTTT. This gives the protein CASSSDRGYTEAFF.

J is TRBJ2-3 and V is TRBV7-2; D is ambiguous. Trimming stripped 4 bases from V and 6 bases from J, with 11 bases between. The CDR3 length is 13 residues. The germline V gene encodes CDR1 SGHTA and CDR2 FQGNSA. Here the CDR3 reads CASSSLVSDTQYF. Written as DNA, the CDR3 is TGTGCCAGCAGCTCCCTGGTCTCCGATACGCAGTATTTT.

The V gene is TRBV3-1 (or the pseudogene TRBV3-2), the J gene TRBJ1-1; D may be TRBD1 (5 bases). The V gene's germline CDR1 is LGHDT and CDR2 YNNKEL (reference sequence). Trimming took 4 bases from V and 1 from J, leaving 7 bases between them. The CDR3 spans 13 residues. CDR3 nucleotide sequence: TGTGCCAGCAGCCGCGGACAGAACACTGAAGCTTTCTTT. Translation gives CASSRGQNTEAFF.

The CDR3 DNA reads TGCGCCAGCAGCTTCGACCGGGCCAACAATGAGCAGTTCTTC. Protein product: CASSFDRANNEQFF. The chain has TRBV5-1 and TRBJ2-1; no clear D. Germline V gene sequence: CDR1 SGHRS, CDR2 YFSETQ. V dropped 2 bases and J dropped 5 bases, with 11 bases sitting between them. There are 14 residues in the CDR3.

This clone was found once. The J gene is TRBJ1-2, the V gene TRBV19, with 9 bases that match TRBD1. The V segment lost 4 bases and the J segment 7 bases; nucleotides outside the gene matches: 7. The CDR3 loop spans 14 amino acids. CDR1 and CDR2 (germline): LNHDA, SQIVND (reference sequence). CDR3 amino acids: CASSRTGELSGYTF. CDR3 bases: TGTGCCAGTAGTAGGACAGGGGAACTCTCTGGCTACACCTTC. Filled out from reference TRBV19 and TRBJ1-2, the complete variable domain reads DGGITQSPKYLFRKEGQNVTLSCEQNLNHDAMYWYRQDPGQGLRLIYYSQIVNDFQKGDIAEGYSVSREKKESFPLTVTSAQKNPTAFYLCASSRTGELSGYTFGSGTRLTVV.

Written as DNA, the CDR3 is TGTGCCAGCACCCCCGGGGTAGCGGAGGAAGAGCAGTACTTC. Translating it yields CASTPGVAEEEQYF. The chain carries TRBV9 and TRBJ2-7; a weak D match, TRBD2 (6 bases). Germline CDR1 and CDR2: SGDLS and YYNGEE. V was shortened by 6 bases and J by 7 bases, with 20 bases between the two germline ends. The CDR3 totals 14 residues.

This chain joins TRBV14 and TRBJ2-1; D is undetermined. This CDR3 contains 14 residues. V lost 6 bases, J lost 7 bases, and 16 bases lay in between. The germline gives CDR1 SGHDN, CDR2 FVKESK. The CDR3 region has the DNA TGTGCCAGCAGTCCGTTGGCCTTTGGAAATGAGCAGTTCTTC. This codes for CASSPLAFGNEQFF. Full variable domain (missing parts from reference TRBV14 and TRBJ2-1): EAGVTQFPSHSVIEKGQTVTLRCDPISGHDNLYWYRRVMGKEIKFLLHFVKESKQDESGMPNNRFLAERTGGTYSTLKVQPAELEDSGVYFCASSPLAFGNEQFFGPGTRLTVL.

CDR3 amino acids: CATKSGPGAVTYGYTF. Written as DNA, the CDR3 is TGTGCCACCAAATCTGGCCCGGGGGCGGTGACCTATGGCTACACCTTC. The genes are TRBV19 and TRBJ1-2, with a tentative D call TRBD1 (6 bases). This CDR3 comprises 16 residues. V gave up 10 bases and J gave up 4 bases, with 25 bases separating them. The germline CDR1 and CDR2 sequences are LNHDA and SQIVND (reference sequence).

The chain joins TRBV12-3 or TRBV12-4 to TRBJ2-7; no definite D call. V lost 1 base and J 5 bases, leaving 9 bases between the germline ends. The CDR3 has 13 residues. CDR3 coding DNA: TGTGCCAGCAGTTTAGGAGAGGTCCACGAGCAGTACTTC. Translating it yields CASSLGEVHEQYF.

This CDR3 reads CASSRRMNTEAFF. The CDR3 DNA sequence: TGTGCCAGTAGTAGGAGGATGAACACTGAAGCTTTCTTT. The chain carries TRBV19 and TRBJ1-1; D gene unclear. The CDR3 is 13 amino acids. From germline, CDR1 is LNHDA and CDR2 SQIVND (reference sequence). V was shortened by 4 bases and J by 0 bases, with 6 bases between the two germline ends.

The count of this clone is one. The rearrangement links TRBV7-9 to TRBJ1-2; D remains unclear. Germline-derived CDR1 and CDR2 are SEHNR and FQNEAQ (reference sequence). There are 13 residues in the CDR3. V was cut by 3 bases and J by 4 bases, with 9 bases left in between. CDR3 nucleotide sequence: TGTGCCAGCAGCTTCGGGCAGTCCTATGGCTACACCTTC. Protein: CASSFGQSYGYTF.

The table lists this clone with a count of one. V is TRBV12-3 or TRBV12-4 and J is TRBJ2-1, with 9 bases fitting TRBD1. CDR3 size: 13 residues. J was trimmed by 8 bases and V by 6 bases; bases with no gene match: 5. The CDR3 coding sequence is TGTGCCAGCAGCCTACAGGGGGCGGATGAGCAGTTCTTC. It specifies CASSLQGADEQFF.

V gene TRBV18 combines with J gene TRBJ1-1, with D perhaps TRBD1 (5 bases). CDR1 and CDR2 from the germline V gene are KGHSH and LQKENI. V lost 3 bases to trimming and J lost 2 bases, with 13 bases between them. The CDR3 extends over 15 amino acids. CDR3 coding DNA: TGTGCCAGCTCACCGCGAGCGGGGGATAACACTGAAGCTTTCTTT. The encoded protein is CASSPRAGDNTEAFF.

The chain joins TRBV5-4 to TRBJ1-5; D is perhaps TRBD1 (5 bases). The germline V gene has CDR1 SGHNT and CDR2 YYREEE (reference sequence). Trimming removed 0 bases from V and 9 bases from J, with 10 bases in between. This CDR3 is built from 13 residues. The CDR3 loop reads CASSLGGNWPQHF. As DNA, the CDR3 is TGTGCCAGCAGCTTGGGGGGGAATTGGCCCCAGCATTTT.